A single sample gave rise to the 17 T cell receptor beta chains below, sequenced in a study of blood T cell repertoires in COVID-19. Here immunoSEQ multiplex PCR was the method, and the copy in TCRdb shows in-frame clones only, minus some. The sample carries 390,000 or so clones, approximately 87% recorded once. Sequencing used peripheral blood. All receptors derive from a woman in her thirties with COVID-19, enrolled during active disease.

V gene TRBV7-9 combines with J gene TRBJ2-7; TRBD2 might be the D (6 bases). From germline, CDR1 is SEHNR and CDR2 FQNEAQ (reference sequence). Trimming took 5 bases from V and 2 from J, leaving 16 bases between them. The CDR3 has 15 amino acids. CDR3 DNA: TGTGCCAGCAGCACCGGGACTCCTATGACCTACGAGCAGTACTTC. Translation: CASSTGTPMTYEQYF.

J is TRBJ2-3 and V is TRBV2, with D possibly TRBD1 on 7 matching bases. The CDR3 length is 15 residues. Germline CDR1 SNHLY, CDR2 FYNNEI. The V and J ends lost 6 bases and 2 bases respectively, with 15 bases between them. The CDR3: CASRGKEGATDTQYF. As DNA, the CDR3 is TGTGCCAGCAGAGGGAAGGAGGGGGCCACAGATACGCAGTATTTT.

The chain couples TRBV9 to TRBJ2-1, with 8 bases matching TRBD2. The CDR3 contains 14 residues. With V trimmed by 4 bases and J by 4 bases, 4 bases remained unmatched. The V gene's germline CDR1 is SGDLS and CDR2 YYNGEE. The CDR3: CASSLGLGYNEQFF. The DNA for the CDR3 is TGTGCCAGCAGCCTGGGACTAGGGTACAATGAGCAGTTCTTC.

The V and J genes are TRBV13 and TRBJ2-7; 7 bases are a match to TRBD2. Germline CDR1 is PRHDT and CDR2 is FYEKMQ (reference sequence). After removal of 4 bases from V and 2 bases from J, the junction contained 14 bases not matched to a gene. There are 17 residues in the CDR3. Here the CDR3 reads CASSSPLRREQTYEQYF. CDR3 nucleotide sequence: TGTGCCAGCAGCTCCCCCCTGAGGCGGGAGCAGACCTACGAGCAGTACTTC.

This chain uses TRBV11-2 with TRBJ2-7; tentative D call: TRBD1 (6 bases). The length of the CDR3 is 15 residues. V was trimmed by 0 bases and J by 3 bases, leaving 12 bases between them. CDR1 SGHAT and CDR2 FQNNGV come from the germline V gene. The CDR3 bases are TGTGCCAGCAGCTTAGAGGGGACATGGGTCTACGAGCAGTACTTC. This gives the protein CASSLEGTWVYEQYF.

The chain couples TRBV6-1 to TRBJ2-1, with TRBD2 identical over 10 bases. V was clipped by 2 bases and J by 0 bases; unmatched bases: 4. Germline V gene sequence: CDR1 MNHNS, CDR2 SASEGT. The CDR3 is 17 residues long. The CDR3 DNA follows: TGTGCCAGCAGTGAAACTAGCGGGGTATTCTCCTACAATGAGCAGTTCTTC. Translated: CASSETSGVFSYNEQFF.

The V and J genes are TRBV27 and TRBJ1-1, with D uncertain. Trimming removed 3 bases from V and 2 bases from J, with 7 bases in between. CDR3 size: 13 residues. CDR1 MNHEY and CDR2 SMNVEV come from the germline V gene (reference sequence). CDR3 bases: TGTGCCAGCAGTTTTCTAGACAACACTGAAGCTTTCTTT. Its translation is CASSFLDNTEAFF.

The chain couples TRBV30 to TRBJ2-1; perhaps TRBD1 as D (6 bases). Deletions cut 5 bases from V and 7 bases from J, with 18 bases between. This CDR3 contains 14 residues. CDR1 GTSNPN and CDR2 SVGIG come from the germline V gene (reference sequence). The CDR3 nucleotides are TGTGCCTGGCGGCAGGGGCACCTCCAGAATGAGCAGTTCTTC. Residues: CAWRQGHLQNEQFF. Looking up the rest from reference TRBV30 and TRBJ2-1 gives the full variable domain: SQTIHQWPATLVQPVGSPLSLECTVEGTSNPNLYWYRQAAGRGLQLLFYSVGIGQISSEVPQNLSASRPQDRQFILSSKKLLLSDSGFYLCAWRQGHLQNEQFFGPGTRLTVL.

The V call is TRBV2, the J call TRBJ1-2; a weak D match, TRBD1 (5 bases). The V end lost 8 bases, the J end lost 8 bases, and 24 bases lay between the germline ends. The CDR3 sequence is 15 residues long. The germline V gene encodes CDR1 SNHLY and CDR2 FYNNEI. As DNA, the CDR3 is TGTGCCAGCGCCGTTTCAGGACAACTGACGAGAGGCTACACCTTC. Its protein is CASAVSGQLTRGYTF.

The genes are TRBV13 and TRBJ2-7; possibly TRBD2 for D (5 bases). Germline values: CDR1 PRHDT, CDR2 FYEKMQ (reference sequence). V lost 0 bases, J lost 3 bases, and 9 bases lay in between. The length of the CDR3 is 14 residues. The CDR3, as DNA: TGTGCCAGCAGCTTAGGGCGGACTCACTACGAGCAGTACTTC. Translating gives CASSLGRTHYEQYF.

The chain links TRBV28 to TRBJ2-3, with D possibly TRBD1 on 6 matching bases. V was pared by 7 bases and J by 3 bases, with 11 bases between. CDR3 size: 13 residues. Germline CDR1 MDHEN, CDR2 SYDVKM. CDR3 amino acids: CASTWGRTDTQYF. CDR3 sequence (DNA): TGTGCCAGCACCTGGGGGCGGACAGATACGCAGTATTTT.

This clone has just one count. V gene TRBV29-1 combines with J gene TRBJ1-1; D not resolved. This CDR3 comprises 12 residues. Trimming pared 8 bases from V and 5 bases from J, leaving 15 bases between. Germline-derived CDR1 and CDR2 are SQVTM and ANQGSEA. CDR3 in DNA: TGCAGCTCCGACGCGACGGGGACTGAAGCTTTCTTT. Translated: CSSDATGTEAFF.

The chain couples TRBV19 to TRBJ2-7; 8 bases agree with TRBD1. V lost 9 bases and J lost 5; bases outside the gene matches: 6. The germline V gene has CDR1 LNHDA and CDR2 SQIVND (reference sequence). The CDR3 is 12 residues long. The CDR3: CASGQGTHEQYF. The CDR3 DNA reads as TGTGCCAGCGGACAGGGCACCCACGAGCAGTACTTC. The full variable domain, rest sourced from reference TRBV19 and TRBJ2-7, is DGGITQSPKYLFRKEGQNVTLSCEQNLNHDAMYWYRQDPGQGLRLIYYSQIVNDFQKGDIAEGYSVSREKKESFPLTVTSAQKNPTAFYLCASGQGTHEQYFGPGTRLTVT.

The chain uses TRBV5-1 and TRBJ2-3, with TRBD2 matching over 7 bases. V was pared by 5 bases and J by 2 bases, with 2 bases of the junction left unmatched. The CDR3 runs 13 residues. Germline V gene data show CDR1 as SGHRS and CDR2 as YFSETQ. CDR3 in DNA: TGCGCCAGCAGTCGGGAGGTCACAGATACGCAGTATTTT. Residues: CASSREVTDTQYF.

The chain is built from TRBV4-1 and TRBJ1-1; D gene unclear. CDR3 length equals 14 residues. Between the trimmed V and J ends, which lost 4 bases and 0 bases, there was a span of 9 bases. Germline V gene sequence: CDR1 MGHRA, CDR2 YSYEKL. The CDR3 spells CASSLDGLNTEAFF. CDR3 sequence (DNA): TGCGCCAGCAGCCTCGACGGGTTGAACACTGAAGCTTTCTTT.

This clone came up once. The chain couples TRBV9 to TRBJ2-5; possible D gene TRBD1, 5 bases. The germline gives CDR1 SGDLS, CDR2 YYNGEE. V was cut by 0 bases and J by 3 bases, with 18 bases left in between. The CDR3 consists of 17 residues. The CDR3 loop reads CASSVGQGLFSKETQYF. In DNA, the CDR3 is TGTGCCAGCAGCGTAGGGCAGGGCCTATTTTCAAAAGAGACCCAGTACTTC.

In nucleotides, the CDR3 is TGTGCCAGTACTTTAGGGGGGGCCACTGAAGCTTTCTTT. Protein: CASTLGGATEAFF. The chain has TRBV19 and TRBJ1-1; the D gene is possibly TRBD1 (6 bases). This CDR3 has 13 residues. Per the germline V gene, CDR1 is LNHDA and CDR2 is SQIVND (reference sequence). The V gene lost 7 bases and the J gene lost 4 bases, with 13 bases spanning the gap.